The T cell receptor (beta chain) under discussion was sequenced for a study of molecular identifiers for immune sequencing clone quantification. TCRdb reanalysed the PCR reads using MiXCR and keeps one entry per CDR3 protein. This sample has hundreds of thousands of distinct CDR3 sequences, with about 20% found just once. This clonotype was found many times. V was pared by 0 bases and J by 3 bases, with 8 bases of the junction left unmatched. Germline loops: CDR1 SGHNT, CDR2 YYREEE (reference sequence). This CDR3 is 19 amino acids long. The sample comprised naive CD8+ T cells from blood, with Jurkat cell RNA spiked in. Noted subset: FACS-sorted CD8+CD4-CCR7+CD45RA+ naive T cells. The J gene is TRBJ2-3, the V gene TRBV5-4, with 15 bases lining up with TRBD2. This receptor was obtained from a human donor in good health. Some libraries in this study had Jurkat cell RNA spiked in. For the CDR3, the DNA is TGTGCCAGCAGCTTGGCGGTAGGACTAGCGGGAGGGCCAACAGATACGCAGTATTTT. Amino acids: CASSLAVGLAGGPTDTQYF.